This is a list of T cell receptor beta chains from one sample in a study of shared clonotypes between healthy human individuals. TCRdb keeps only in-frame clones here, not all; method: immunoSEQ multiplex PCR. The sample contains more than 2,000,000 clones, around 90% of which appear only once. The specimen sequenced was naive CD4+ T cells sorted from blood. The receptor set was obtained from a man aged 18 to 29 in good health. CDR3s include the opening cysteine and the closing phenylalanine or tryptophan. D genes are given only for firm matches. Rows may omit the clone size; those that give it use once, few, many or a size class.

v_gene: TRBV11-2
abundance: -
d_gene: -
j_gene: TRBJ2-7
CDR3nt: TGTGCCAGCAGCCCTCCGGGACTGCCCTACGAGCAGTACTTC
CDR3aa: CASSPPGLPYEQYF

v_gene: TRBV30
abundance: -
d_gene: -
j_gene: TRBJ2-5
CDR3nt: TGTGCCTGGACCCGTGGGACGGCTAGTGGGGAGACCCAGTACTTC
CDR3aa: CAWTRGTASGETQYF

v_gene: TRBV5-1
abundance: -
d_gene: -
j_gene: TRBJ1-2
CDR3nt: TGCGCCAGCAGCGCCGGGACTTCCGACTATGGCTACACCTTC
CDR3aa: CASSAGTSDYGYTF

v_gene: TRBV7-2
abundance: -
d_gene: -
j_gene: TRBJ1-5
CDR3nt: TGTGCCAGCAGCTTGGGAGAGGGTCGCAATCAGCCCCAGCATTTT
CDR3aa: CASSLGEGRNQPQHF

v_gene: TRBV5-1
abundance: -
d_gene: TRBD2
j_gene: TRBJ2-1
CDR3nt: TGCGCCAGCAGCTTGTTCCAGCGGGAGGACCCCTACAATGAGCAGTTCTTC
CDR3aa: CASSLFQREDPYNEQFF

v_gene: TRBV6-1
abundance: -
d_gene: TRBD1
j_gene: TRBJ1-1
CDR3nt: TGTGCCAGCAGTATCCAGGGGGCCGCGGGCACTGAAGCTTTCTTT
CDR3aa: CASSIQGAAGTEAFF

v_gene: TRBV29-1
abundance: few
d_gene: -
j_gene: TRBJ1-4
CDR3nt: TGCAGCGTTCTCGGGACTGCTGAAAAACTGTTTTTT
CDR3aa: CSVLGTAEKLFF

v_gene: TRBV7-2
abundance: -
d_gene: -
j_gene: TRBJ2-1
CDR3nt: TGTGCCAGCAGCACCGGTGGAGGCTCCTACAATGAGCAGTTCTTC
CDR3aa: CASSTGGGSYNEQFF

v_gene: TRBV4-1
abundance: once
d_gene: -
j_gene: TRBJ1-1
CDR3nt: TGCGCCAGCAGCCGCGTTTCGGGGATGAACACTGAAGCTTTCTTT
CDR3aa: CASSRVSGMNTEAFF

v_gene: TRBV18
abundance: -
d_gene: -
j_gene: TRBJ1-6
CDR3nt: TGTGCCAGCTCTCCTGAGGTTATGCGCAATTCACCCCTCCACTTT
CDR3aa: CASSPEVMRNSPLHF

v_gene: TRBV19
abundance: -
d_gene: TRBD1
j_gene: TRBJ1-4
CDR3nt: TGTGCCAGTAGTAGCGACAGGGCTAACAATGAAAAACTGTTTTTT
CDR3aa: CASSSDRANNEKLFF

v_gene: TRBV7-7
abundance: -
d_gene: -
j_gene: TRBJ2-3
CDR3nt: TGTGCTAGCAGCTTGGACATAAGCACAGATACGCAGTATTTT
CDR3aa: CASSLDISTDTQYF

v_gene: TRBV6-6
abundance: -
d_gene: -
j_gene: TRBJ2-1
CDR3nt: TGTGCCAGCAGTTACGCACTAGGGCAAGAAGCTGAGCAGTTCTTC
CDR3aa: CASSYALGQEAEQFF

v_gene: TRBV18
abundance: -
d_gene: -
j_gene: TRBJ2-3
CDR3nt: TGTGCCAGCTCACCTACAGGCGGCGCGCAGTATTTT
CDR3aa: CASSPTGGAQYF

v_gene: TRBV19
abundance: once
d_gene: TRBD2
j_gene: TRBJ2-7
CDR3nt: TGTGCCAGTAGTATTGCGAACAGCGGGAGGAACTACGAGCAGTACTTC
CDR3aa: CASSIANSGRNYEQYF

v_gene: TRBV27
abundance: -
d_gene: TRBD2
j_gene: TRBJ2-7
CDR3nt: TGTGCCAGCAGTTTATCGCTAGCGGGGGCTATCTACGAGCAGTACTTC
CDR3aa: CASSLSLAGAIYEQYF

v_gene: TRBV19
abundance: once
d_gene: TRBD1
j_gene: TRBJ1-5
CDR3nt: TGTGCCAGTAGTATGCAGGGGGTTAGCAATCAGCCCCAGCATTTT
CDR3aa: CASSMQGVSNQPQHF

v_gene: TRBV7-7
abundance: -
d_gene: -
j_gene: TRBJ2-5
CDR3nt: TGTGCTAGCAGCTTTACACTCCAAGAGACCCAGTACTTC
CDR3aa: CASSFTLQETQYF

v_gene: TRBV29-1
abundance: few
d_gene: -
j_gene: TRBJ1-1
CDR3nt: TGCAGCGTGAGGACAGAGCCGAACACTGAAGCTTTCTTT
CDR3aa: CSVRTEPNTEAFF

v_gene: TRBV28
abundance: -
d_gene: -
j_gene: TRBJ2-7
CDR3nt: TGTGCCAGCAGTCTTCGGGGGAGTGAGCAGTACTTC
CDR3aa: CASSLRGSEQYF

v_gene: TRBV10-3
abundance: -
d_gene: -
j_gene: TRBJ2-5
CDR3nt: TGTGCCATCAGTGCTGGAGATCAAGAGACCCAGTACTTC
CDR3aa: CAISAGDQETQYF

v_gene: TRBV30
abundance: -
d_gene: -
j_gene: TRBJ1-2
CDR3nt: TGTGCCTGGAGTGTATTCCGACCTCCAAGGTACTATGGCTACACCTTC
CDR3aa: CAWSVFRPPRYYGYTF

v_gene: TRBV28
abundance: -
d_gene: TRBD2
j_gene: TRBJ2-3
CDR3nt: TGTGCCAGCAGTGGGACTCTAATTGTAGCGGGGGGACTCACAGATACGCAGTATTTT
CDR3aa: CASSGTLIVAGGLTDTQYF

v_gene: TRBV19
abundance: -
d_gene: -
j_gene: TRBJ1-1
CDR3nt: TGTGCCAGTAGTATAATTCCACAGGCGACTGAAGCTTTCTTT
CDR3aa: CASSIIPQATEAFF

v_gene: TRBV29-1
abundance: -
d_gene: -
j_gene: TRBJ1-1
CDR3nt: TGCAGCGTTGACCTCGGGGGGGGTCGCAGGTCAGACACTGAAGCTTTCTTT
CDR3aa: CSVDLGGGRRSDTEAFF

v_gene: TRBV30
abundance: -
d_gene: -
j_gene: TRBJ2-7
CDR3nt: TGTGCCTGGAGTGTACAGGGCTCCTACGAGCAGTACTTC
CDR3aa: CAWSVQGSYEQYF

v_gene: TRBV10-3
abundance: -
d_gene: -
j_gene: TRBJ2-7
CDR3nt: TGTGCCATCAGTGAGTCGGGCCTTAGCTCCTACGAGCAGTACTTC
CDR3aa: CAISESGLSSYEQYF

v_gene: TRBV2
abundance: -
d_gene: -
j_gene: TRBJ2-7
CDR3nt: TGTGCCAGCAGTGAAGCACACGAGCAGTACTTC
CDR3aa: CASSEAHEQYF

v_gene: TRBV4-1
abundance: -
d_gene: -
j_gene: TRBJ1-2
CDR3nt: TGCGCCAGCAGCCAAGACAGGCGCCTCTATGGCTACACCTTC
CDR3aa: CASSQDRRLYGYTF

v_gene: TRBV25-1
abundance: -
d_gene: -
j_gene: TRBJ1-3
CDR3nt: TGTGCCAGCAGTGAATACGGCAGCTCTGGAAACACCATATATTTT
CDR3aa: CASSEYGSSGNTIYF

v_gene: TRBV18
abundance: -
d_gene: -
j_gene: TRBJ2-2
CDR3nt: TGTGCCAGCTCACCACCGGTAGGGGTAACGGCCGGGGAGCTGTTTTTT
CDR3aa: CASSPPVGVTAGELFF

v_gene: TRBV9
abundance: -
d_gene: -
j_gene: TRBJ2-3
CDR3nt: TGTGCCAGCACCCCCCGAGGGGATCGCACAGATACGCAGTATTTT
CDR3aa: CASTPRGDRTDTQYF

v_gene: TRBV7-6
abundance: -
d_gene: -
j_gene: TRBJ1-4
CDR3nt: TGTGCCAGCAGCTTAGGTCAGTCTAATGAAAAACTGTTTTTT
CDR3aa: CASSLGQSNEKLFF

v_gene: TRBV5-4
abundance: -
d_gene: -
j_gene: TRBJ2-3
CDR3nt: TGTGCCAGCAGCTTGGCGGTTTACGGAGATACGCAGTATTTT
CDR3aa: CASSLAVYGDTQYF

v_gene: TRBV28
abundance: once
d_gene: TRBD1
j_gene: TRBJ1-2
CDR3nt: TGTGCCAGCATGGACAGGAGTAACTATGGCTACACCTTC
CDR3aa: CASMDRSNYGYTF

v_gene: TRBV5-1
abundance: -
d_gene: TRBD1
j_gene: TRBJ1-2
CDR3nt: TGCGCCAGCAGCACAGGACAGGCAGATAGTGGCTACACCTTC
CDR3aa: CASSTGQADSGYTF

v_gene: TRBV7-9
abundance: -
d_gene: -
j_gene: TRBJ2-5
CDR3nt: TGTGCCAGCAGCTTATCCCAAATAGAGACCCAGTACTTC
CDR3aa: CASSLSQIETQYF

v_gene: TRBV7-2
abundance: -
d_gene: TRBD2
j_gene: TRBJ2-1
CDR3nt: TGTGCCAGCAGCTCTCCTGGGACTAACACCCACAATGAGCAGTTCTTC
CDR3aa: CASSSPGTNTHNEQFF

v_gene: TRBV28
abundance: -
d_gene: -
j_gene: TRBJ1-1
CDR3nt: TGTGCCAGCAGTTTATTGTACAGGAACACTGAAGCTTTCTTT
CDR3aa: CASSLLYRNTEAFF

v_gene: TRBV4-3
abundance: -
d_gene: -
j_gene: TRBJ2-5
CDR3nt: TGCGCCAGCAGCCATACAGCGCTTGGGGAGACCCAGTACTTC
CDR3aa: CASSHTALGETQYF

v_gene: TRBV30
abundance: -
d_gene: -
j_gene: TRBJ2-7
CDR3nt: TGTGCCTGGAGTGTTGTGTCCTACGAGCAGTACTTC
CDR3aa: CAWSVVSYEQYF

v_gene: TRBV5-6
abundance: -
d_gene: TRBD1
j_gene: TRBJ2-1
CDR3nt: TGTGCCAGCAGCTTGGTTGGACAGGGGGCTCAGTTCTTC
CDR3aa: CASSLVGQGAQFF

v_gene: TRBV30
abundance: -
d_gene: -
j_gene: TRBJ1-4
CDR3nt: TGTGCCTGGAGTAGGGGGGAGTTGGATAATGAAAAACTGTTTTTT
CDR3aa: CAWSRGELDNEKLFF

v_gene: TRBV5-1
abundance: -
d_gene: TRBD1
j_gene: TRBJ2-3
CDR3nt: TGCGCCAGCAGCTTGCCAAGGGGGCAGTTAGATACGCAGTATTTT
CDR3aa: CASSLPRGQLDTQYF

v_gene: TRBV11-2
abundance: -
d_gene: -
j_gene: TRBJ2-3
CDR3nt: TGTGCCAGCAGCTTAGACGGCGATACGCAGTATTTT
CDR3aa: CASSLDGDTQYF

v_gene: TRBV5-5
abundance: -
d_gene: -
j_gene: TRBJ1-5
CDR3nt: TGTGCCAGCAGCTTGGGTCCAGGGCACCAGCCCCAGCATTTT
CDR3aa: CASSLGPGHQPQHF

v_gene: TRBV30
abundance: once
d_gene: -
j_gene: TRBJ2-7
CDR3nt: TGTGCCTGGAGCCCCCAAAGCGGGGAGCAGTACTTC
CDR3aa: CAWSPQSGEQYF

v_gene: TRBV2
abundance: once
d_gene: -
j_gene: TRBJ2-5
CDR3nt: TGTGCCAGCAGTGAAAGCGGGACAGCCCAAGAGACCCAGTACTTC
CDR3aa: CASSESGTAQETQYF

v_gene: TRBV18
abundance: -
d_gene: -
j_gene: TRBJ1-3
CDR3nt: TGTGCCAGCTCACCGGCGGCTAGCTCTGGAAACACCATATATTTT
CDR3aa: CASSPAASSGNTIYF

v_gene: TRBV7-2
abundance: -
d_gene: -
j_gene: TRBJ1-2
CDR3nt: TGTGCCAGCAGCTTAGGAGGGACCCCCAAAGGCTACACCTTC
CDR3aa: CASSLGGTPKGYTF

v_gene: TRBV7-3
abundance: -
d_gene: TRBD1
j_gene: TRBJ2-7
CDR3nt: TGTGCCAGCAGCCTACAGGGGGCGGGTGAGCAGTACTTC
CDR3aa: CASSLQGAGEQYF

v_gene: TRBV7-3
abundance: -
d_gene: -
j_gene: TRBJ2-3
CDR3nt: TGTGCCAGCAGCTCACCCGGGGGAGCGCCAACAGATACGCAGTATTTT
CDR3aa: CASSSPGGAPTDTQYF

v_gene: TRBV5-1
abundance: -
d_gene: TRBD2
j_gene: TRBJ2-7
CDR3nt: TGCGCCAGCAGCGTAGGACTAGCGGGAAATTCCTACGAGCAGTACTTC
CDR3aa: CASSVGLAGNSYEQYF

v_gene: TRBV15
abundance: few
d_gene: -
j_gene: TRBJ1-6
CDR3nt: TGTGCCACCAGCAGAGATCGTGCGGTACCCCTCCACTTT
CDR3aa: CATSRDRAVPLHF

v_gene: TRBV6-5
abundance: -
d_gene: -
j_gene: TRBJ1-2
CDR3nt: TGTGCCAGCAGTTTCCTTAAGACAGGCTATTCGGGGGGCTACACCTTC
CDR3aa: CASSFLKTGYSGGYTF

v_gene: TRBV6-1
abundance: -
d_gene: TRBD1
j_gene: TRBJ1-6
CDR3nt: TGTGCCAGCAGTAAAGACAGGGGCCCCACCCTCCACTTT
CDR3aa: CASSKDRGPTLHF

v_gene: TRBV6-5
abundance: -
d_gene: TRBD1
j_gene: TRBJ2-7
CDR3nt: TGTGCCAGCAGTTCTCGGACAGGGGCGAGTGAGCAGTACTTC
CDR3aa: CASSSRTGASEQYF

v_gene: TRBV7-8
abundance: -
d_gene: TRBD1
j_gene: TRBJ1-5
CDR3nt: TGTGCCAGCACCCAGGGACAGGGGAATCAGCCCCAGCATTTT
CDR3aa: CASTQGQGNQPQHF

v_gene: TRBV6-6
abundance: once
d_gene: -
j_gene: TRBJ2-7
CDR3nt: TGTGCCAGCAGTTACTCGGTAGGGGCCTACGAGCAGTACTTC
CDR3aa: CASSYSVGAYEQYF